This T cell receptor beta chain was recorded in a study of cytomegalovirus exposure and HLA in healthy donors. Study outcomes and limitations: There were a few CMV-associated chains whose specificity for CMV antigens was confirmed in vitro. As was reported, the HLA-A and HLA-B alleles of most subjects were accurately predicted from TCR beta sequences. Listed as cytomegalovirus-associated were 150 to 200 TCR beta chains. Being productive about 90% or about 30% of the time was typical of most TCR beta V segments in an earlier analysis.

Both 60 Vbeta primers and 13 Jbeta primers went into the PCR. TCRdb keeps only in-frame clones here, not all; method: immunoSEQ multiplex PCR. The repertoire holds about 200,000 clones, with approximately 70% as singletons. A remark on this clone: What it recognizes is unknown.

Trimming took 5 bases from V and 0 from J, leaving 4 bases between them. Germline V gene data show CDR1 as MDHEN and CDR2 as SYDVKM. The CDR3 has 12 amino acids. V is TRBV28 and J is TRBJ1-2, with D uncertain. This clonotype was sampled from a woman younger than 45 in good health and CMV-seronegative. The specimen sequenced was PBMCs. The CDR3 DNA follows: TGTGCCAGCAGTGTCACTAACTATGGCTACACCTTC. Its protein is CASSVTNYGYTF.